These 26 T cell receptor beta chains were sequenced from one sample in a study of Graves' ophthalmopathy and Graves' hyperthyroidism. Beta-chain TCR CDR3 regions were amplified from RNA transcripts. The first-round RT-PCR employed HTBI primers together with the Qiagen OneStep RT-PCR kit. A multiplex PCR was then performed as the second round. In TCRdb, the multiplex PCR reads were re-called with MiXCR into one record per CDR3 protein. This sample has 500,000 to 600,000 distinct CDR3 sequences; roughly 39% occur once, and the top ten carry 4% to 5%. Sequencing was done on a sample of peripheral blood or thyroid tissue (not recorded which). Receptor source: an adult man with Graves' hyperthyroidism.

The chain combines TRBV10-3 with TRBJ2-7; no firm D call. Germline V gene sequence: CDR1 ENHRY, CDR2 SYGVKD. This CDR3 has 11 residues. Trimming pared 6 bases from V and 7 bases from J, leaving 10 bases between. CDR3: CAIRAMREQYF. As DNA, the CDR3 is TGTGCCATCAGGGCGATGAGGGAGCAGTACTTC.

Of note for this clonotype: A much more abundant neighbour one base away suggests this may be a read error. This chain uses TRBV15 with TRBJ2-2; D might be TRBD1 or TRBD2, each matching 5 bases. Germline assignment: CDR1 LNHNV and CDR2 YYDKDF (reference sequence). The CDR3 runs 15 residues. The CDR3 sequence: CATSRDRVNTGEPFF. The CDR3 DNA reads TGTGCCACCAGCAGAGACAGGGTGAACACCGGGGAGCCGTTTTTT.

The table lists this clonotype with many counts. J is TRBJ1-3 and V is TRBV5-6; no firm D call. The CDR3 contains 14 residues. Trimming left V 1 base short and J 4 bases short, with 9 bases between. Germline V lookup: CDR1 SGHDT, CDR2 YYEEEE. CDR3 coding DNA: TGTGCCAGCAGCTTGAGAGGGATGGGAAACACCATATATTTT. Translation: CASSLRGMGNTIYF.

This chain links TRBV7-8 with TRBJ2-2; D uncertain. The germline gives CDR1 SGHVS, CDR2 FQNEAQ. Trimming cost V 0 bases and J 1 base, with 6 bases left between them. The CDR3 spans 15 residues. The CDR3 bases are TGTGCCAGCAGCTTAGCTATCGGGAACACCGGGGAGCTGTTTTTT. Translating it yields CASSLAIGNTGELFF.

The V call is TRBV12-3 or TRBV12-4, the J call TRBJ1-2; 10 bases are shared with TRBD1. The CDR3 consists of 16 residues. Germline trimming cut 3 bases from V and 3 bases from J; bases unmatched to any gene: 7. Here the CDR3 reads CASSFGVGTGDYGYTF. The CDR3 DNA reads as TGTGCCAGCAGTTTCGGGGTCGGGACAGGGGACTATGGCTACACCTTC.

This rearrangement joins TRBV29-1 to TRBJ2-5; D possibly corresponds to TRBD2 (6 bases). This CDR3 region has 12 residues. The V gene's germline CDR1 is SQVTM and CDR2 ANQGSEA. V lost 8 bases to trimming and J lost 5 bases, with 15 bases between them. CDR3 nucleotides: TGCAGCAAGACGGGGGTCCGGGAGACCCAGTACTTC. Translated: CSKTGVRETQYF.

The chain joins TRBV28 to TRBJ1-3; 10 positions agree with TRBD1. V dropped 7 bases and J dropped 5; count of bases not matched to a gene: 5. The CDR3 length is 14 residues. Germline V gives CDR1 MDHEN, CDR2 SYDVKM. CDR3 sequence (DNA): TGTGCCAGCACCGCGGGACAGGGGCGAAACACCATATATTTT. Protein: CASTAGQGRNTIYF.

V and J are TRBV10-3 and TRBJ2-3, with 8 bases matching TRBD2. V was clipped by 3 bases and J by 2 bases; unmatched bases: 7. The length of the CDR3 is 16 residues. Germline V gene sequence: CDR1 ENHRY, CDR2 SYGVKD. CDR3 protein: CAISEQREIYTDTQYF. The CDR3 coding sequence is TGTGCCATCAGTGAACAGCGGGAGATTTACACAGATACGCAGTATTTT.

The chain joins TRBV7-9 to TRBJ2-5, with 9 bases fitting TRBD2. J gave up 0 bases and V 9 bases, and 8 bases lay outside the gene matches. The CDR3 loop spans 15 amino acids. Germline V gives CDR1 SEHNR, CDR2 FQNEAQ (reference sequence). The CDR3 sequence: CASSRTSDNQETQYF. The CDR3 nucleotides are TGTGCCAGTAGTCGGACTAGCGACAACCAAGAGACCCAGTACTTC.

This clonotype was observed at least ten times. At one boundary the junction diverges from the germline segment, which might be a read error. J is TRBJ1-1 and V is TRBV4-1; D perhaps matches TRBD1 (6 bases). The germline V gene has CDR1 MGHRA and CDR2 YSYEKL. This CDR3 has 13 residues. For the CDR3, the DNA is TGTGCCAGTAGTCAGGACAGGAACACTGAAGCTTTCTTT. Its protein is CASSQDRNTEAFF.

This clonotype was seen repeatedly, ten times or more. The chain is built from TRBV7-2 and TRBJ1-3; D is undetermined. Trimming took 5 bases from V and 0 from J, leaving 8 bases between them. The germline CDR1 and CDR2 sequences are SGHTA and FQGNSA. The CDR3 totals 14 residues. CDR3 nucleotide sequence: TGTGCCAGCAGCCCCGTCGTCTCTGGAAACACCATATATTTT. Translation: CASSPVVSGNTIYF.

This chain joins TRBV20-1 and TRBJ2-7; 7 bases align to TRBD2. Germline-derived CDR1 and CDR2 are DFQATT and SNEGSKA (reference sequence). The CDR3 consists of 12 residues. Trimming removed 0 bases from V and 6 bases from J; junction bases left unmatched: 2. For the CDR3, the DNA is TGCAGTGCTAGAGAGACTAGCTTCGAGCAGTACTTC. Its translation is CSARETSFEQYF.

The CDR3 loop reads CAISELKGLGNTIYF. The CDR3 DNA reads TGTGCCATCAGTGAGTTGAAGGGATTGGGAAACACCATATATTTT. This chain uses TRBV10-3 with TRBJ1-3; no reliable D call. Trimming shortened V by 1 base and J by 4 bases, and 11 bases separated the two germline ends. The CDR3 extends over 15 amino acids. Looked up from germline, CDR1 is ENHRY and CDR2 is SYGVKD.

On this clonotype itself: This may come from a read error, since a much larger clone is one base off. The chain uses TRBV6-5 and TRBJ1-1; D is unclear. The germline V gene has CDR1 MNHEY and CDR2 SVGAGI. The CDR3 is made up of 13 amino acids. The CDR3 bases are TGTGCCAGCGGGCGGACTAGGAACGCTGAAGCTTTCTTT. Translation: CASGRTRNAEAFF.

Ten or more counts support this clonotype. This sequence joins TRBV5-1 and TRBJ2-7; D perhaps matches TRBD1 (6 bases). The germline V gene has CDR1 SGHRS and CDR2 YFSETQ. V dropped 0 bases and J dropped 4 bases, with 11 bases sitting between them. The CDR3 totals 14 residues. This chain's CDR3 is CASSLAGAQYEQYF. CDR3 DNA: TGCGCCAGCAGCTTGGCAGGGGCGCAATACGAGCAGTACTTC.

The genes are TRBV5-1 and TRBJ1-1; 8 nucleotides match TRBD1. The CDR3 is 16 amino acids. Germline V gene lookup returns CDR1 SGHRS and CDR2 YFSETQ. V was pared by 3 bases and J by 0 bases, with 7 bases of the junction left unmatched. In nucleotides, the CDR3 is TGCGCCAGCAGCTACGGACAGGGAATCATGAACACTGAAGCTTTCTTT. Encoded protein: CASSYGQGIMNTEAFF.

This clonotype was seen repeatedly, ten times or more. The chain links TRBV19 to TRBJ1-5; the D gene is possibly TRBD1 (5 bases). This CDR3 is built from 16 residues. Trimming took 4 bases from V and 1 from J, leaving 14 bases between them. Germline lookup yields CDR1 LNHDA and CDR2 SQIVND (reference sequence). The CDR3 here is CASSTNYRDSNQPQHF. The CDR3, as DNA: TGTGCCAGTAGTACAAACTACCGGGACAGCAATCAGCCCCAGCATTTT.

In the case of this clonotype: Relative to the germline gene, one junction end is altered; a read error may explain this. The chain links TRBV7-7 to TRBJ1-5, with D uncertain. The CDR3 consists of 16 residues. Germline V gene data show CDR1 as SSHAT and CDR2 as FNYEAQ (reference sequence). CDR3 sequence reads: CASSLAGSGRTETQHF. Here the CDR3 DNA reads TGTGCTAGCAGCTTAGCGGGTAGCGGGAGGACGGAGACCCAGCATTTT.

In this sample, this clonotype turned up a few times. The rearrangement joins TRBV12-3 or TRBV12-4 to TRBJ2-5; 9 positions agree with TRBD1. The CDR3 totals 14 residues. With 5 bases clipped from V and 6 bases from J, the junction kept 7 bases outside the gene matches. The CDR3: CASSLTGGRKTQYF. CDR3 nucleotides: TGTGCCAGCAGTCTTACAGGGGGCAGAAAGACCCAGTACTTC.

In the case of this clonotype: A read error may be the cause here, since a much bigger clone is one base away. This rearrangement joins TRBV7-9 to TRBJ2-7, with D perhaps matching TRBD2 (6 bases). The V gene lost 6 bases and the J gene lost 2 bases, with 17 bases spanning the gap. Germline-derived CDR1 and CDR2 are SEHNR and FQNEAQ (reference sequence). The CDR3 is 15 amino acids. The CDR3, as DNA: TGTGCCAGCAGTTTATCAGGGACTTACCCCTACGAGCAGTACTTC. Encoded protein: CASSLSGTYPYEQYF.

This clonotype was observed at least ten times. The gene calls are TRBV28 and TRBJ2-7; D may correspond to TRBD1 or TRBD2 (5 bases each). V was pared by 7 bases and J by 3 bases, with 10 bases between. Looked up from germline, CDR1 is MDHEN and CDR2 is SYDVKM. This CDR3 comprises 12 residues. CDR3 nucleotides: TGTGCCAGCAACGAGGGGTTCTACGAGCAGTACTTC. This gives the protein CASNEGFYEQYF.

This chain joins TRBV5-1 and TRBJ2-7, with D possibly being TRBD2 (6 bases). CDR3 length: 17 amino acids. The germline V gene has CDR1 SGHRS and CDR2 YFSETQ. The V gene lost 3 bases and the J gene lost 5 bases, with 24 bases spanning the gap. Here the CDR3 DNA reads TGCGCCAGCAGCTCCCCACGCGGGGTTGTTAGGTTCGACGAGCAGTACTTC. Translation gives CASSSPRGVVRFDEQYF.

The chain joins TRBV4-1 to TRBJ1-6, with 9 bases fitting TRBD1. The CDR3 spans 17 residues. J was trimmed by 8 bases and V by 3 bases; bases with no gene match: 11. CDR1 is MGHRA, CDR2 YSYEKL, per germline. The CDR3, as DNA: TGCGCCAGCAGCCAGACCACCCCCGGGACAGGGCATTCACCCCTCCACTTT. Its protein product is CASSQTTPGTGHSPLHF.

This clonotype was recorded many times. The chain carries TRBV7-8 and TRBJ2-7, with TRBD1 matching 10 bases. CDR1 and CDR2 (germline): SGHVS, FQNEAQ. V lost 1 base and J lost 6; bases outside the gene matches: 6. The CDR3 loop spans 15 amino acids. CDR3: CASSLVGQGVSEQYF. The CDR3 bases are TGTGCCAGCAGCTTAGTAGGACAGGGGGTGAGCGAGCAGTACTTC. The full variable domain, completed using reference TRBV7-8 and TRBJ2-7, is GAGVSQSPRYKVAKRGQDVALRCDPISGHVSLFWYQQALGQGPEFLTYFQNEAQLDKSGLPSDRFFAERPEGSVSTLKIQRTQQEDSAVYLCASSLVGQGVSEQYFGPGTRLTVT.

At least ten counts were recorded for this clonotype. The V gene is TRBV6-1, the J gene TRBJ2-5, with 8 bases matching TRBD1. This CDR3 comprises 15 residues. From germline, CDR1 is MNHNS and CDR2 SASEGT. Trimming cost V 2 bases and J 5 bases; bases outside gene matches: 7. CDR3 loop: CASSERFRTGETQYF. In DNA, the CDR3 is TGTGCCAGCAGTGAAAGGTTCCGGACAGGGGAGACCCAGTACTTC.

There are many counts of this clonotype. V is TRBV11-3 and J is TRBJ1-1, with a tentative D call TRBD1 (6 bases). Germline lookup yields CDR1 SGHNT and CDR2 YENEEA. The CDR3 has 13 residues. V lost 9 bases and J lost 1, with 12 bases in between. The CDR3 nucleotides are TGTGCCAGTACAGGGAGCAAGAACACTGAAGCTTTCTTT. Translation: CASTGSKNTEAFF.